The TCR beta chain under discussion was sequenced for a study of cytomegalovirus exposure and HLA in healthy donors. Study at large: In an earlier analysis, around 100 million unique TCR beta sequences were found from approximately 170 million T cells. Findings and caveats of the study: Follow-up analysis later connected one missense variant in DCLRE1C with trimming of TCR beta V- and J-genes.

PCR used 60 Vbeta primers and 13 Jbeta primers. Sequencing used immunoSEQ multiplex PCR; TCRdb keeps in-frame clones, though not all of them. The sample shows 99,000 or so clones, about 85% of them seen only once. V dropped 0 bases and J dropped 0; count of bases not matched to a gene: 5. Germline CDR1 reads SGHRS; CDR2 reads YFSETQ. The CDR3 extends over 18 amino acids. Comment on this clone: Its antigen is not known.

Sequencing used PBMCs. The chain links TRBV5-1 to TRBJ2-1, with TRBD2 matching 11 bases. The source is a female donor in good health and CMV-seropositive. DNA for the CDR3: TGCGCCAGCAGCTTGGTACTAGCGGGAGAAAACTCCTACAATGAGCAGTTCTTC. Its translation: CASSLVLAGENSYNEQFF.